A selection of T cell receptor beta chains follows, all from one sample in a study of T-cell reconstitution after alpha-beta-depleted transplantation in children. TCRdb processed the PCR reads anew with MiXCR; each CDR3 protein has one entry. The sample lists fewer than 550,000 distinct CDR3 sequences; roughly 17% were seen once. The sequencing used PBMCs, mostly from graft donor cells, collected 360 days after TCRalphabeta/CD19-depleted stem cell transplant. These receptors were collected from a boy younger than two who had a stem cell transplant for Wiskott-Aldrich syndrome, so the T cells may come from the graft donor. CDR3s include the opening cysteine and the closing phenylalanine or tryptophan. D genes are given only for firm matches. Clone size is not always given. Where it is, it says once, few, many or a class for expanded clones.

V	J	D	size	DNA	CDR3
TRBV12-3/TRBV12-4	TRBJ2-1	-	-	TGTGCCAGCAGCCAACCCGCGGGGAATGAGCAGTTCTTC	CASSQPAGNEQFF
TRBV15	TRBJ2-3	-	-	TGTGCCACCAGGATGACAGATACGCAGTATTTT	CATRMTDTQYF
TRBV12-3/TRBV12-4	TRBJ2-1	-	few	TGTGCCAGCGGAGGTAGCTCCTACAATGAGCAGTTCTTC	CASGGSSYNEQFF
TRBV4-3	TRBJ2-7	TRBD2	many	TGCGCCAGCAGCCAAGATGCCCCAACTTCCGGGACTAGCGGGAGTCCCCCCTTTTACGAGCAGTACTTC	CASSQDAPTSGTSGSPPFYEQYF
TRBV7-2	TRBJ2-3	TRBD2	-	TGTGCCAGCAGCCCAACTAGCGGGAGGGAATATGATACGCAGTATTTT	CASSPTSGREYDTQYF
TRBV24-1	TRBJ2-2	-	-	TGTGCCACCGGAGGACAGTTAACTACCGGGGAGCTGTTTTTT	CATGGQLTTGELFF
TRBV25-1	TRBJ2-1	-	-	TGTGCCAGCAAAGGGGGTCCCTACAATGAGCAGTTCTTC	CASKGGPYNEQFF
TRBV7-2	TRBJ1-5	TRBD1	-	TGTGCCAGCAGCTTAGGGGGGACAGCCAATCAGCCCCAGCATTTT	CASSLGGTANQPQHF
TRBV14	TRBJ2-6	-	-	TGTGCCAGCAGCCCTGGACTGCTTAAGTCTGGGGCCAACGTCCTGACTTTC	CASSPGLLKSGANVLTF
TRBV7-9	TRBJ2-1	TRBD2	-	TGTGCCAGCAGCCCTAGCGGGAGAGGGGACAATGAGCAGTTCTTC	CASSPSGRGDNEQFF
TRBV29-1	TRBJ2-7	-	-	TGCAGCGTGCTGACAGGCGCCTACGAGCAGTACTTC	CSVLTGAYEQYF
TRBV2	TRBJ2-4	-	-	TGTGCCAGCAGGGCTCCGGGACTCTGGAACATTCAGTACTTC	CASRAPGLWNIQYF
TRBV20-1	TRBJ2-3	-	-	TGCAGTGAAAGCGGTCGGGGGAGCACAGATACGCAGTATTTT	CSESGRGSTDTQYF
TRBV5-1	TRBJ2-2	-	few	TGCGCCAGCAGCTTGGCGGGGATGACGGTTCCCGGGGAGCTGTTTTTT	CASSLAGMTVPGELFF
TRBV3-1	TRBJ2-7	-	-	TGTGCCAGCAGCCACCAGGGCCCCTACGAGCAGTACTTC	CASSHQGPYEQYF
TRBV5-1	TRBJ1-1	-	-	TGCGCCAGCACTCTTGTCCCAGAGCTCACTGAAGCTTTCTTT	CASTLVPELTEAFF
TRBV4-3	TRBJ1-3	-	few	TGCGCCAGCAGCCGCACTGTCACTGTGCTCTCTGGAAACACCATATATTTT	CASSRTVTVLSGNTIYF
TRBV5-1	TRBJ2-1	TRBD2	-	TGCGCCAGCAGCTTCCAGCGGGGCTACAATGAGCAGTTCTTC	CASSFQRGYNEQFF
TRBV5-1	TRBJ2-7	TRBD2	few	TGCGCCAGCAGCTTGGACCCAGCGGGAGCCTACGAGCAGTACTTC	CASSLDPAGAYEQYF
TRBV14	TRBJ1-2	-	few	TGTGCCAGCAGCCAAGGGCAGGCTGAGGGCTACACCTTC	CASSQGQAEGYTF
TRBV12-3/TRBV12-4	TRBJ2-1	-	few	TGTGCCAGCAATACCGGGACTCCGAGCTCCTACAATGAGCAGTTCTTC	CASNTGTPSSYNEQFF
TRBV20-1	TRBJ1-4	-	few	TGCAGTGCTAGTGTCCGGGACGGCCTTGAAAAACTGTTTTTT	CSASVRDGLEKLFF
TRBV10-1	TRBJ2-7	-	few	TGCGCCAGCAGTGAGCCTGGAACCCCCTACGAGCAGTACTTC	CASSEPGTPYEQYF
TRBV5-1	TRBJ2-2	TRBD2	-	TGCGCCAGCAGCTTGCGACGGACTAGCGGGGGACCGAACACCGGGGAGCTGTTTTTT	CASSLRRTSGGPNTGELFF
TRBV3-1	TRBJ2-6	TRBD1	few	TGTGCCAGCAGCCAAGGGGACAGGAGGCCTGGGGCCAACGTCCTGACTTTC	CASSQGDRRPGANVLTF
TRBV7-9	TRBJ2-1	TRBD2	few	TGTGCCAGCAGCTTGGGAGCGGGAGGGCCTAAGCAGTTCTTC	CASSLGAGGPKQFF
TRBV5-1	TRBJ2-2	TRBD1	few	TGCGCCAGCAGCGACCCTCAGGGGGCCGGGGAGCTGTTTTTT	CASSDPQGAGELFF
TRBV7-2	TRBJ2-3	TRBD1	-	TGTGCCAGCAGCTTAGGTGGACAGGCGTATAGCACAGATACGCAGTATTTT	CASSLGGQAYSTDTQYF
TRBV7-9	TRBJ2-1	TRBD2	-	TGTGCCAGCAGCTTAGAAGCGGGATCGGGTGAGCAGTTCTTC	CASSLEAGSGEQFF
TRBV30	TRBJ2-4	-	few	TGTGCCTGGAGTGTTCAGGGCACTATAGCCAAAAACATTCAGTACTTC	CAWSVQGTIAKNIQYF
TRBV13	TRBJ1-2	-	-	TGTGCCAGCAGGACACAGAGGGATCCTCACGGCTACACCTTC	CASRTQRDPHGYTF
TRBV5-1	TRBJ2-3	TRBD1	few	TGCGCCAGCAGCCGGGCCTCCGGACAGGGCTCCACAGATACGCAGTATTTT	CASSRASGQGSTDTQYF
TRBV10-3	TRBJ1-2	TRBD1	few	TGTGCCAGCCAGGGGGCGATTAACTATGGCTACACCTTC	CASQGAINYGYTF
TRBV20-1	TRBJ1-1	-	-	TGCAGTGCTAGAGACGCGCTAAGAGGTCCGAACACTGAAGCTTTCTTT	CSARDALRGPNTEAFF
TRBV5-1	TRBJ2-2	-	few	TGCGCCAGCAGCTTGGTAATAGGAGGCACCGGGGAGCTGTTTTTT	CASSLVIGGTGELFF
TRBV24-1	TRBJ1-2	-	few	TGTGCCACCAGTGATCCTTCCTTCAACTATGGCTACACCTTC	CATSDPSFNYGYTF
TRBV12-3/TRBV12-4	TRBJ2-7	-	few	TGTGCCAGCAGTCGGGACTTACGAACCTCCAACCGACACTACGAGCAGTACTTC	CASSRDLRTSNRHYEQYF
TRBV4-3	TRBJ2-1	-	-	TGCGCCAGCAGCTTGTCCAACCGGGTCAATGAGCAGTTCTTC	CASSLSNRVNEQFF
TRBV12-3/TRBV12-4	TRBJ2-3	TRBD1	few	TGTGCCAGCAGTTTAGGAGACAGGGGGGTCACAGATACGCAGTATTTT	CASSLGDRGVTDTQYF
TRBV6-5	TRBJ2-7	-	few	TGTGCCAGCAGTTACTCCAGGAACTCCTACGAGCAGTACTTC	CASSYSRNSYEQYF
TRBV15	TRBJ2-5	-	-	TGTGCCACCAGCATTAGCAGGGTGACAGAGACCCAGTACTTC	CATSISRVTETQYF